This T cell receptor beta chain was obtained from a study of OX40 agonist ivuxolimab in advanced cancers. The study in broad terms: The costimulatory receptor OX40 (CD134) was targeted by ivuxolimab, a fully human IgG2 agonistic monoclonal antibody. The paper describes the monotherapy dose-escalation part (N ≈ 52 patients) of the phase I trial of ivuxolimab. Patients were allowed to have had prior anti-PD-1, anti-PD-L1 or anti-CTLA-4 therapy, and roughly 40% of the dose-escalation patients had been treated with checkpoint inhibitors. Of the roughly 50 dose-escalation patients, hepatocellular carcinoma was present in some 19, melanoma in approximately 15, renal cell carcinoma in 9 and head and neck cancer in 9. Partial responses were achieved by three dose-escalation patients, of whom one had hepatocellular carcinoma and two had cutaneous melanoma. The purpose of peripheral TCRbeta sequencing was to test whether ivuxolimab changed TCR sequence diversity and led to clonal T-cell expansion. In the dose-escalation cohort, 65% to 85% of patients were male, and the mean age was around 60 years with a range of roughly 23 to 90. Intravenous ivuxolimab was administered to patients every 2 weeks at six dose levels: 0.01, 0.1, 0.3, 1.5, 3 and 10 mg/kg.

The trial excluded patients who had a history of autoimmune disease or were on systemic immunosuppression. Peripheral blood for TCR sequencing was drawn from every dose cohort at baseline, at cycle 4 day 1 and at cycle 7 day 1. Samples came from an open-label, multicenter, first-in-human phase I dose-escalation trial of ivuxolimab. The trial enrolled adults with locally advanced or metastatic head and neck squamous cell, hepatocellular, melanoma or renal cell carcinoma. Before TCR sequencing, CD4+ T cells and CD8+ T cells from peripheral blood were sorted into separate populations. For sequencing of the TCRbeta CDR3 region, genomic DNA was extracted from the sorted cells. TCRbeta CDR3 regions were sequenced using the immunoSEQ Assay. Entries here come from immuneACCESS through TCRdb and include only in-frame sequences with V and J called. Some clones fail to appear in such tables; in the studies checked, an unresolved V gene covers under half of the shortfall, and the cause of the remainder is unknown. A total of roughly 70,000 clones appear in this sample, 86% of them only once. The biggest ten clones account for approximately 0.73% of the sample.

Regarding this clone: No cognate antigen has been identified for it. Base qualities are not provided; no much larger clone lies one nucleotide away.

The full study reports these points: The antigen specificity of the clonally expanded peripheral T cells was not determined. Low levels of normalized T-cell clonal expansion were also seen in some nonresponding patients. At doses from 0.1 to 3.0 mg/kg, clonal expansion was seen in both CD4+ and CD8+ blood T cells between baseline and week 6. After ivuxolimab, more expanded clones were found on average in CD8+ T cells than in CD4+ T cells. In the 0.1-3.0 mg/kg groups, partial responders had among the lowest normalized peripheral clonal expansion, particularly in CD8+ T cells.

Source: CD4+ or CD8+ T cells sorted from blood, taken in a trial of the OX40 agonist ivuxolimab. This clonotype was sampled from an adult with an advanced solid tumor such as melanoma, head and neck, liver or kidney cancer.

The bases are TGTGCCAGCTCACCGGGAAGCCGGGACTCGGGGCAGTATTTT. Its translation is CASSPGSRDSGQYF. Recombination joined TRBV18 with TRBJ2-3; 6 matching bases give a weak D call of TRBD2. Measured from the cysteine to the phenylalanine, the CDR3 is 14 residues long. Only the CDR3 portion is preserved as DNA: 42 bases, with reading frame beginning at the first base. Reading the germline V gene gives CDR1 KGHSH and CDR2 LQKENI. V is cut by 3 bases and J by 11 bases, and the space between the germline ends is 18 bases.